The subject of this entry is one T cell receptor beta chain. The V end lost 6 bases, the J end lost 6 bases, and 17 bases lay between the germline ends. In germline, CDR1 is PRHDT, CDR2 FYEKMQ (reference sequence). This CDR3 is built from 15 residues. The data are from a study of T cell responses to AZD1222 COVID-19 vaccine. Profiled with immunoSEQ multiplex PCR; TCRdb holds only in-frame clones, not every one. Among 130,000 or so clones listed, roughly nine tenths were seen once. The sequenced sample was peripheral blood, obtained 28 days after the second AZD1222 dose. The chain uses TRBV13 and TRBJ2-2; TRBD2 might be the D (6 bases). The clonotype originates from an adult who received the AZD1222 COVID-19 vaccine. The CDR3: CASSHAGTGAGELFF. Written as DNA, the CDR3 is TGTGCCAGCAGTCATGCGGGTACGGGGGCCGGGGAGCTGTTTTTT. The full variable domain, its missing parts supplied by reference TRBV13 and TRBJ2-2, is AAGVIQSPRHLIKEKRETATLKCYPIPRHDTVYWYQQGPGQDPQFLISFYEKMQSDKGSIPDRFSAQQFSDYHSELNMSSLELGDSALYFCASSHAGTGAGELFFGEGSRLTVL.